The source of this T cell receptor beta chain is a study of low-dose radiotherapy and immunotherapy resistance in tumors. Documented time point: after trial treatment. Treatment given: LDRT plus nivolumab, ipilimumab, low-dose cyclophosphamide and aspirin (RACIN trial). In the RACIN dose-escalation trial, donors got nivolumab plus ipilimumab with aspirin, cyclophosphamide and radiotherapy. As a condition of eligibility, patients had advanced solid tumors lacking tumor-infiltrating lymphocytes. Alpha- and beta-chain coverage of first-strand cDNA came from TRAV- and TRBV-specific primers. With a V-primer adapter and a constant-region primer, TCRs were amplified for roughly 20 PCR cycles. Isolated mRNA underwent amplification via in vitro transcription. TCRdb fed the reads into MiXCR, producing one record per CDR3 protein. This table has about 44,000 distinct CDR3 sequences, approximately 26% appearing once.

Germline V CDR1 and CDR2: ENHRY, SYGVKD. The length of the CDR3 is 13 residues. V was shortened by 0 bases and J by 2 bases, with 5 bases between the two germline ends. This TCR was sampled from a male donor with prostate cancer. The sample in question was PBMCs, obtained after low-dose radiotherapy plus immunotherapy. This sequence joins TRBV10-3 and TRBJ2-7; D ambiguous. The CDR3 nucleotides read TGTGCCATCAGTGAGTCTTTGACCTACGAGCAGTACTTC. Protein product: CAISESLTYEQYF.